These 17 T cell receptor beta chains were sequenced from one sample in a study of T cells in Graves' hyperthyroidism and ophthalmopathy. Amplification of TCR beta CDR3 regions used RNA as the template. HTBI primers were employed in a first-round RT-PCR of the TCR CDR3. In TCRdb, the multiplex PCR reads were re-called with MiXCR into one record per CDR3 protein. The sample has approximately 400,000 distinct CDR3 sequences, approximately 20% seen once. The sequencing input was blood. These receptors were collected from a woman aged 18-29 years with Graves' hyperthyroidism.

This clonotype occurred many times. V usage is TRBV12-3 or TRBV12-4 and J usage is TRBJ2-2, with 7 bases aligning to TRBD1. Trimming at V came to 2 bases and at J to 6 bases, leaving 6 bases not matched to a gene. There are 15 residues in the CDR3. CDR3 sequence (DNA): TGTGCCAGCAGTTTATGGACAGGTTATTCCGGGGAGCTGTTTTTT. This sequence encodes CASSLWTGYSGELFF.

The count of this clonotype is one. This chain connects TRBV12-3 or TRBV12-4 to TRBJ1-3; the D is unclear. V was cut by 7 bases and J by 3 bases, with 4 bases left in between. This CDR3 region has 11 residues. The CDR3 here is CASTVGNTIYF. Written as DNA, the CDR3 is TGTGCCAGCACAGTTGGAAACACCATATATTTT.

This clonotype came up many times. J is TRBJ2-5 and V is TRBV20-1; 9 nucleotides match TRBD2. V lost 3 bases and J lost 1; bases outside the gene matches: 3. Looked up from germline, CDR1 is DFQATT and CDR2 is SNEGSKA (reference sequence). This CDR3 is 14 amino acids long. Here the CDR3 DNA reads TGCAGTGCTAGGTTGGGACTAGCCCAAGAGACCCAGTACTTC. Translating gives CSARLGLAQETQYF.

In this sample, this clonotype turned up many times. CDR3 nucleotide sequence: TGTGCCAGCACTCTAGAGAATTCCTACGAGCAGTACTTC. It specifies CASTLENSYEQYF. This sequence joins TRBV28 and TRBJ2-7, with D uncertain. Trimming took off 7 bases at V and 1 base at J, with 11 bases between the two ends. The CDR3 contains 13 residues. Germline lookup yields CDR1 MDHEN and CDR2 SYDVKM.

This clonotype was counted many times. The chain uses TRBV28 and TRBJ2-5; a possible D gene is TRBD1 (6 bases). V was cut by 5 bases and J by 5 bases, with 12 bases left in between. Germline V CDR1 and CDR2: MDHEN, SYDVKM. The CDR3 is made up of 13 amino acids. The CDR3 protein is CASSHRVGETQYF. CDR3 nucleotide sequence: TGTGCCAGCAGTCACAGGGTAGGGGAGACCCAGTACTTC.

The table lists this clonotype with many counts. This sequence joins TRBV20-1 and TRBJ1-1; TRBD1 is a possible D gene (6 bases). The CDR3 extends over 13 amino acids. V dropped 0 bases and J dropped 5 bases, with 10 bases sitting between them. Looked up from germline, CDR1 is DFQATT and CDR2 is SNEGSKA (reference sequence). The CDR3 protein is CSAREGGMTEAFF. The CDR3 DNA sequence: TGCAGTGCTAGAGAAGGGGGGATGACTGAAGCTTTCTTT.

The J gene is TRBJ2-7, the V gene TRBV11-2; 11 nucleotides align to TRBD2. Germline CDR1 is SGHAT and CDR2 is FQNNGV. There are 16 residues in the CDR3. V lost 1 base, J lost 4 bases, and 6 bases stayed unmatched. CDR3 sequence reads: CASSLGLLAGEYEQYF. The CDR3 coding sequence is TGTGCCAGCAGCTTAGGGTTACTAGCGGGAGAATACGAGCAGTACTTC.

This clonotype was detected ten times or more. J is TRBJ2-2 and V is TRBV15, with D perhaps assigned TRBD1 or TRBD2 (5 bases each). The length of the CDR3 is 12 residues. Germline-derived CDR1 and CDR2 are LNHNV and YYDKDF (reference sequence). V was cut by 8 bases and J by 3 bases, with 7 bases left in between. CDR3 sequence reads: CATGGDTGELFF. DNA of the CDR3: TGTGCCACCGGGGGTGACACCGGGGAGCTGTTTTTT. Drawing the rest from reference TRBV15 and TRBJ2-2, the complete variable domain is DAMVIQNPRYQVTQFGKPVTLSCSQTLNHNVMYWYQQKSSQAPKLLFHYYDKDFNNEADTPDNFQSRRPNTSFCFLDIRSPGLGDTAMYLCATGGDTGELFFGEGSRLTVL.

This clonotype was seen many times. The V and J genes are TRBV6-1 and TRBJ2-2; D remains ambiguous. Germline V lookup: CDR1 MNHNS, CDR2 SASEGT. V lost 2 bases to trimming and J lost 0 bases, with 7 bases between them. This CDR3 region has 15 residues. The CDR3 bases are TGTGCCAGCAGTGAAACGGCGGCGAACACCGGGGAGCTGTTTTTT. Translation gives CASSETAANTGELFF.

This clonotype was picked up many times. V gene TRBV20-1 combines with J gene TRBJ2-7; D uncertain. Trimming took off 2 bases at V and 6 bases at J, with 11 bases between the two ends. The CDR3 is 12 amino acids. Germline V gene data show CDR1 as DFQATT and CDR2 as SNEGSKA (reference sequence). The CDR3 loop reads CSARKTDGEQYF. DNA of the CDR3: TGCAGTGCTAGAAAGACGGACGGCGAGCAGTACTTC.

This clonotype was seen a few times. The rearrangement uses TRBV5-1 and TRBJ1-2; D gene uncertain. The germline CDR1 and CDR2 sequences are SGHRS and YFSETQ. V lost 1 base, J lost 5 bases, and 12 bases lay in between. This CDR3 is 14 amino acids long. The CDR3 protein is CASSLIRGYYGYTF. The CDR3, as DNA: TGCGCCAGCAGCTTGATTCGCGGGTATTATGGCTACACCTTC.

This clonotype came up many times. The junction departs from the called germline gene at one end, perhaps through a read error. The V gene is TRBV20-1, the J gene TRBJ1-2; TRBD1 aligns across 8 bases. The CDR3 totals 15 residues. Germline lookup yields CDR1 DFQATT and CDR2 SNEGSKA (reference sequence). CDR3 sequence: CSALPDWFAGGETAF. In DNA, the CDR3 is TGCAGTGCTCTCCCCGACTGGTTCGCAGGGGGCGAGACTGCCTTC.

J is TRBJ2-7 and V is TRBV19; 7 bases are a match to TRBD1. The CDR3 contains 14 residues. Germline CDR1 and CDR2: LNHDA and SQIVND (reference sequence). J was trimmed by 0 bases and V by 7 bases; bases with no gene match: 6. The DNA for the CDR3 is TGTGCCAGTACCACGACAGGGAGCTCCTACGAGCAGTACTTC. It specifies CASTTTGSSYEQYF. Filled out from reference TRBV19 and TRBJ2-7, the complete variable domain reads DGGITQSPKYLFRKEGQNVTLSCEQNLNHDAMYWYRQDPGQGLRLIYYSQIVNDFQKGDIAEGYSVSREKKESFPLTVTSAQKNPTAFYLCASTTTGSSYEQYFGPGTRLTVT.

This clonotype was seen many times. The gene calls are TRBV6-2 or TRBV6-3 and TRBJ2-2; 11 nucleotides match TRBD2. Germline CDR1 reads MNHEY; CDR2 reads SVGEGT. This CDR3 comprises 19 residues. Unmatched junction bases numbered 17, after V lost 5 bases and J lost 6 bases. The CDR3 DNA is TGTGCCAGCAGTCCCGACTCAACTAGCGGGGGTGGTAAGGCCGGGGAGCTGTTTTTT. Its protein is CASSPDSTSGGGKAGELFF.

In this sample, this clonotype turned up many times. This sequence joins TRBV18 and TRBJ1-5, with D unresolved. This CDR3 has 12 amino acids. Germline CDR1 and CDR2: KGHSH and LQKENI. Trimming left V 3 bases short and J 7 bases short, with 7 bases between. The CDR3 region is CASSPRKQPQHF. DNA for the CDR3: TGTGCCAGCTCACCTAGGAAACAGCCCCAGCATTTT. The full variable domain, in which reference TRBV18 and TRBJ1-5 provide the parts outside the CDR3, is NAGVMQNPRHLVRRRGQEARLRCSPMKGHSHVYWYRQLPEEGLKFMVYLQKENIIDESGMPKERFSAEFPKEGPSILRIQQVVRGDSAAYFCASSPRKQPQHFGDGTRLSIL.

This clonotype was counted ten times or more. The chain uses TRBV12-3 or TRBV12-4 and TRBJ2-2; 10 bases align to TRBD1. V lost 7 bases, J lost 4 bases, and 6 bases stayed unmatched. CDR3 length: 15 residues. CDR3 residues: CASNQGQGTTGELFF. As DNA, the CDR3 is TGTGCCAGCAACCAGGGACAGGGGACCACCGGGGAGCTGTTTTTT.

This clonotype was seen at least ten times. The chain joins TRBV29-1 to TRBJ1-1; 7 bases fit TRBD1. V lost 7 bases and J lost 0; bases outside the gene matches: 8. CDR3 length: 14 amino acids. Germline assignment: CDR1 SQVTM and CDR2 ANQGSEA. The DNA for the CDR3 is TGCAGCGCCACAGGACAGGAAGTGAACACTGAAGCTTTCTTT. This sequence encodes CSATGQEVNTEAFF.